The sequence of this T cell receptor (beta chain) was determined in a study of persistence of HIV-infected CD4 T cells. At the level of the study: Multiple blood draws of up to about 200 mL, except two donors with single leukapheresis. The study's findings and limits: Bulk TCR data could not be restricted to HIV-1-infected CMV-responding cells.

Comment on this clone: No antigen is known for it.

The immunoSEQ assay was version 4, run in survey mode. Repertoires were generated with immunoSEQ multiplex PCR, while TCRdb's copy carries only in-frame clones and drops some. Of around 35,000 clones in the sample, roughly 87% are singletons; the top ten hold roughly 1.3%. The germline CDR1 and CDR2 sequences are SGHTA and FQGNSA. This CDR3 has 15 residues. J lost 1 base, V lost 5 bases, and 8 bases had no gene match. This nonspecific control used anti-CD3/anti-CD28 bead stimulation of CD4+ T cells. Sorting of responding CD4+ T cells relied on upregulated CD40 ligand together with CD69. Adults with HIV-1 started suppressive ART while chronically infected. Inclusion required CMV-positive serology and CD4+ counts above 400 cells/uL.

The sequencing used CD4+ T cells sorted from PBMCs after roughly 20-hour stimulation, collected from a patient who received antiretroviral therapy. This chain connects TRBV7-2 to TRBJ2-7; 7 positions match TRBD2. The receptor's source is an adult man with HIV who was CMV-seropositive. The CDR3 nucleotides read TGTGCCAGCAGCCTCCAGGGAGGGGCGTCCTACGAGCAGTACTTC. Residues: CASSLQGGASYEQYF.